This paragraph reports one TCR beta chain. Primers for the PCR totalled 60 Vbeta and 13 Jbeta. Profiling relied on immunoSEQ multiplex PCR, and the TCRdb table lists in-frame clones only, not all of them. The sample holds 75,000 to 100,000 clones, around three quarters seen once. This record comes from a study of cytomegalovirus exposure and HLA in healthy donors. Study in general: As an earlier analysis found, some 180 million T cells yielded about 120 million unique TCR beta sequences.

The donors (healthy individuals) were bone marrow donors. This CDR3 is built from 14 residues. Germline CDR1 is MNHEY and CDR2 is SVGAGI. V was cut by 6 bases and J by 7 bases, with 16 bases left in between. The clonotype comes from a young man in good health and CMV-seronegative. The chain combines TRBV6-5 with TRBJ2-1, with D possibly matching TRBD1 (6 bases). Material: PBMCs. CDR3 sequence reads: CASRQGSGWNEQFF. CDR3 nucleotide sequence: TGTGCCAGCAGACAGGGATCGGGGTGGAATGAGCAGTTCTTC.